Listed below are T cell receptor beta chains from one sample, sequenced in a study of a mutant IDH1 vaccine in newly diagnosed glioma. Clones were read by immunoSEQ multiplex PCR, and TCRdb kept only the in-frame ones, dropping some. Among just under 95,000 clones listed, around 80% were seen once. Material: PBMCs, obtained from a glioma patient treated with radiotherapy, temozolomide or both. The source of these receptors is a man aged 35-49 years with glioma. Each CDR3 is given with its conserved first and last residue. A D gene is named only where the DNA matches it firmly. The size entry is marked missing in some rows and otherwise reads once, few, many or a size class.

d_call,v_call,j_call,clone_size,cdr3_aa,cdr3_nt
NA,TRBV29-1,TRBJ1-1,few,CSVERPLRTEAFF,TGCAGCGTTGAAAGACCGCTGCGCACTGAAGCTTTCTTT
NA,TRBV11-2,TRBJ2-3,NA,CASSQTGVGTQYF,TGTGCCAGCAGCCAGACCGGGGTCGGTACGCAGTATTTT
TRBD1,TRBV18,TRBJ1-4,NA,CASSPPGTGYEKLFF,TGTGCCAGCTCACCCCCTGGGACAGGGTATGAAAAACTGTTTTTT
NA,TRBV10-3,TRBJ1-6,NA,CAISEYGGMGNSPLHF,TGTGCCATCAGTGAATATGGGGGAATGGGTAATTCACCCCTCCACTTT
NA,TRBV7-2,TRBJ2-3,NA,CASSGPDTQYF,TGTGCCAGCTCGGGCCCAGATACGCAGTATTTT
NA,TRBV9,TRBJ2-7,NA,CASSVGQTYEQYF,TGTGCCAGCAGCGTAGGACAGACCTACGAGCAGTACTTC
TRBD2,TRBV28,TRBJ2-7,NA,CASSHTSGSKYEQYF,TGTGCCAGCAGTCATACTAGCGGGAGTAAATACGAGCAGTACTTC
NA,TRBV19,TRBJ2-1,NA,CASSSLDLTSSYNEQFF,TGTGCCAGTAGTAGTTTGGACTTGACGAGCTCCTACAATGAGCAGTTCTTC
NA,TRBV5-1,TRBJ1-4,NA,CASSPGLGSEKLFF,TGCGCCAGCAGCCCGGGACTTGGAAGTGAAAAACTGTTTTTT
NA,TRBV20-1,TRBJ1-1,few,CSAMRGKAFF,TGCAGTGCCATGAGGGGGAAAGCTTTCTTT
NA,TRBV15,TRBJ2-1,few,CATSRPTRAYNEQFF,TGTGCCACCAGCAGACCTACACGAGCCTACAATGAGCAGTTCTTC
NA,TRBV9,TRBJ2-3,NA,CASGRESTDTQYF,TGTGCCAGCGGACGGGAGAGCACAGATACGCAGTATTTT
NA,TRBV5-1,TRBJ2-3,NA,CASSLEGTQYF,TGCGCCAGCAGCTTGGAGGGTACGCAGTATTTT
NA,TRBV9,TRBJ2-3,NA,CASSGGYTDTQYF,TGTGCCAGCAGCGGGGGGTACACAGATACGCAGTATTTT
NA,TRBV25-1,TRBJ1-2,NA,CASTRGGQAYGYTF,TGTGCCAGCACTCGGGGGGGGCAGGCCTATGGCTACACCTTC
NA,TRBV13,TRBJ2-4,once,CASSLGGNIQYF,TGTGCCAGCAGCTTAGGGGGAAACATTCAGTACTTC
TRBD2,TRBV10-3,TRBJ2-1,NA,CAISESWGGSEQFF,TGTGCCATCAGTGAGTCCTGGGGGGGAAGTGAGCAGTTCTTC
TRBD1,TRBV19,TRBJ1-1,NA,CASSRGQGWNTEAFF,TGTGCCAGTAGTCGCGGACAGGGCTGGAACACTGAAGCTTTCTTT
NA,TRBV28,TRBJ2-4,NA,CASSFNWKNIQYF,TGTGCCAGCAGTTTCAACTGGAAAAACATTCAGTACTTC
NA,TRBV10-3,TRBJ2-6,NA,CAIRPSGTNPTSVANVLTF,TGTGCCATCAGGCCCAGCGGAACGAACCCGACCTCTGTGGCCAACGTCCTGACTTTC
TRBD2,TRBV10-1,TRBJ2-7,NA,CASSASGGDPKFGEQYF,TGCGCCAGCAGTGCGAGCGGGGGGGACCCGAAATTCGGCGAGCAGTACTTC
TRBD1,TRBV27,TRBJ2-2,NA,CASSAPGQGGTGELFF,TGTGCCAGCAGTGCTCCGGGACAGGGCGGCACCGGGGAGCTGTTTTTT
TRBD1,TRBV27,TRBJ1-1,NA,CASRGSGPGQGDTEAFF,TGTGCCAGCAGGGGGAGTGGCCCGGGACAGGGGGACACTGAAGCTTTCTTT